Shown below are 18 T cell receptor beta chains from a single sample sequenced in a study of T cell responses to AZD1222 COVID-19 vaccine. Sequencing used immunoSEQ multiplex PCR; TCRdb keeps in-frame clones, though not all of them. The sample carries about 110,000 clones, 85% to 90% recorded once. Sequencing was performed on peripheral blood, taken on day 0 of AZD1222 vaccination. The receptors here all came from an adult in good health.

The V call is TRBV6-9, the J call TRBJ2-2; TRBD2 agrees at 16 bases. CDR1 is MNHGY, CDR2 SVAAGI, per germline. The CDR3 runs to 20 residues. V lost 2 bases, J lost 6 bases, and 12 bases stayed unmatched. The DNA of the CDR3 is TGTGCCAGCAGTTATCTCCCCCCGGGACTAGCGGGAGGGCTTCCCGGGGAGCTGTTTTTT. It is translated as CASSYLPPGLAGGLPGELFF.

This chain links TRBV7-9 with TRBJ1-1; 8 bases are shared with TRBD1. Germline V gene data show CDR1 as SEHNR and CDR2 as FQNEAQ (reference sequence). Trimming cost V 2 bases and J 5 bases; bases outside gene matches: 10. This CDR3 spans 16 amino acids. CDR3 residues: CASSLSGGAGGTEAFF. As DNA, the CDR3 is TGTGCCAGCAGCTTATCAGGGGGCGCTGGTGGAACTGAAGCTTTCTTT.

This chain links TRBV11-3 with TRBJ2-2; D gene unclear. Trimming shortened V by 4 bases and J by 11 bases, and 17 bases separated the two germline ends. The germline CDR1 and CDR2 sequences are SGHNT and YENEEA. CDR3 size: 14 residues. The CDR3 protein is CASSSPEPPGELFF. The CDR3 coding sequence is TGTGCCAGCAGCTCCCCGGAACCCCCTGGTGAGCTGTTTTTT. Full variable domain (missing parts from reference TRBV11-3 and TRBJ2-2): EAGVVQSPRYKIIEKKQPVAFWCNPISGHNTLYWYLQNLGQGPELLIRYENEEAVDDSQLPKDRFSAERLKGVDSTLKIQPAELGDSAVYLCASSSPEPPGELFFGEGSRLTVL.

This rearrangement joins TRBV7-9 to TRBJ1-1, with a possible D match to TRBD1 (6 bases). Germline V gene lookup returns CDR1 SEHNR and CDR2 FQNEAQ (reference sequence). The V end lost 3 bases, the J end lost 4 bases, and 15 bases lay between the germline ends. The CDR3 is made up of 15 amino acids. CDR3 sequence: CASSFPAGVGTEAFF. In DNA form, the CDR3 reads TGTGCCAGCAGCTTCCCCGCAGGGGTGGGCACTGAAGCTTTCTTT.

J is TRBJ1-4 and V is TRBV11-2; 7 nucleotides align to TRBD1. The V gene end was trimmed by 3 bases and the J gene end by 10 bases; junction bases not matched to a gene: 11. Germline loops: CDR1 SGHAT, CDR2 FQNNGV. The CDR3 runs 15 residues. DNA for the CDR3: TGTGCCAGCAGCTTCTCAGGGGGGCGAGGGGTAAAACTGTTTTTT. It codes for CASSFSGGRGVKLFF.

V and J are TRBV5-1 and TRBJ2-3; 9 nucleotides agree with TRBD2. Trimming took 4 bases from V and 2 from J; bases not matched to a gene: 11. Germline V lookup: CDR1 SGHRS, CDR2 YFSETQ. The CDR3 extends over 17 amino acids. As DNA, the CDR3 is TGCGCCAGCAGCGCGGGAGGGGGGGCCGGTTACACAGATACGCAGTATTTT. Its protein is CASSAGGGAGYTDTQYF.

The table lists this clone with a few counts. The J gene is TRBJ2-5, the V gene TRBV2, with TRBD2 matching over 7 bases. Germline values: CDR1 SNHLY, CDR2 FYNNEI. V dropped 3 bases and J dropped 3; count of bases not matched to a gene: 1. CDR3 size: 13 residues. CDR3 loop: CASSEREKETQYF. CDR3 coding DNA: TGTGCCAGCAGTGAGCGGGAGAAAGAGACCCAGTACTTC.

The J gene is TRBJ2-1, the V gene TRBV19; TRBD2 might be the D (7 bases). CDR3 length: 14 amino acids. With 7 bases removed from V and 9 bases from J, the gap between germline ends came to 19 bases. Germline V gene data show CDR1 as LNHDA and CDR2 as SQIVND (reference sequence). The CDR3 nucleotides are TGTGCCAGTACCACTAGCGCCAGGGGAGGTGAGCAGTTCTTC. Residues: CASTTSARGGEQFF.

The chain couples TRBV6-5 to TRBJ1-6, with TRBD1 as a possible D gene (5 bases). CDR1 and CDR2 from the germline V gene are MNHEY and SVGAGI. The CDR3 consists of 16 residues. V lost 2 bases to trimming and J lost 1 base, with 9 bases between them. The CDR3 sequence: CASSYSRQSYNSPLHF. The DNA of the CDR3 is TGTGCCAGCAGTTACAGCCGACAGTCCTATAATTCACCCCTCCACTTT.

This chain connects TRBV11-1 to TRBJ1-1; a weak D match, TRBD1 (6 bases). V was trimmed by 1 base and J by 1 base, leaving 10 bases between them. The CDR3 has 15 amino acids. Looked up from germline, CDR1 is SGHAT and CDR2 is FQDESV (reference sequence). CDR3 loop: CASSLGTQGNTEAFF. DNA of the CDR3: TGTGCCAGCAGCTTAGGAACACAGGGGAACACTGAAGCTTTCTTT.

The CDR3 here is CASSQDPQAAPYEQYF. The CDR3 coding sequence is TGTGCCAGCAGCCAAGATCCCCAGGCAGCGCCCTACGAGCAGTACTTC. The chain has TRBV3-1 (or the pseudogene TRBV3-2) and TRBJ2-7; D gene ambiguous. Per germline, CDR1 LGHDT and CDR2 YNNKEL (reference sequence). The CDR3 has 16 residues. The V and J ends lost 0 bases and 2 bases respectively, with 14 bases between them.

This CDR3 is CASSQQVSTYEQYF. In nucleotides, the CDR3 is TGTGCCAGCAGCCAACAGGTTTCGACCTACGAGCAGTACTTC. V is TRBV7-8 and J is TRBJ2-7; D possibly corresponds to TRBD1 (5 bases). Trimming took off 5 bases at V and 2 bases at J, with 13 bases between the two ends. The CDR3 sequence is 14 residues long. CDR1 and CDR2 (germline): SGHVS, FQNEAQ.

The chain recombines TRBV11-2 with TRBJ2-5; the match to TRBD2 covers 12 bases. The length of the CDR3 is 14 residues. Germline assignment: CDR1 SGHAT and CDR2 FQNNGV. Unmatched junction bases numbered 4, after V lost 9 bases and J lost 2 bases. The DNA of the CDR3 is TGTGCCAGTCAACTAGCGGGAGGTCAAGAGACCCAGTACTTC. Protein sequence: CASQLAGGQETQYF.

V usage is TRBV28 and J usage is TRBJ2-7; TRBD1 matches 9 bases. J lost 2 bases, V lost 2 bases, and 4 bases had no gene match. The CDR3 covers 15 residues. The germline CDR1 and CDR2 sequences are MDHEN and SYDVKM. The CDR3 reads CASSLQGTGTYEQYF. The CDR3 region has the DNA TGTGCCAGCAGTTTACAAGGGACAGGGACCTACGAGCAGTACTTC.

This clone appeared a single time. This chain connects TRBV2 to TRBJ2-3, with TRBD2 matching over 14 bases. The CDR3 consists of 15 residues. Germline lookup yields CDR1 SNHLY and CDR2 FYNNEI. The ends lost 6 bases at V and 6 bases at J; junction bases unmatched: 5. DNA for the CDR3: TGTGCCAGCAGGGGGACTAGCGGGAGATGGGATACGCAGTATTTT. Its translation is CASRGTSGRWDTQYF.

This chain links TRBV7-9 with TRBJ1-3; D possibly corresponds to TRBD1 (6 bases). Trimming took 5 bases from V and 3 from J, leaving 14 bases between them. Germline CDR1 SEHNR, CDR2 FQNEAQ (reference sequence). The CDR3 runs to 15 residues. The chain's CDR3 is CASSVGQPYGNTIYF. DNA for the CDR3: TGTGCCAGCAGCGTCGGACAGCCCTATGGAAACACCATATATTTT.

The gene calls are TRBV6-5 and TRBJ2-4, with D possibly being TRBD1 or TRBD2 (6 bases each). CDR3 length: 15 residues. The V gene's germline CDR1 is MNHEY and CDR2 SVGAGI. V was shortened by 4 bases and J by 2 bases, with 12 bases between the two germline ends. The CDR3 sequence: CASSSRGGPKNIQYF. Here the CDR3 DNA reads TGTGCCAGCAGTTCCCGTGGGGGGCCCAAAAACATTCAGTACTTC.

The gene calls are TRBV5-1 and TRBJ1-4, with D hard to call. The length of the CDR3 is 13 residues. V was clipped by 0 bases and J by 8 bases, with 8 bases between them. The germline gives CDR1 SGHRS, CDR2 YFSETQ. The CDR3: CASSLETGEKLFF. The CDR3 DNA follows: TGCGCCAGCAGCTTGGAAACGGGGGAAAAACTGTTTTTT.